The present entry profiles one T cell receptor beta chain with its context. This CDR3 is built from 17 residues. Germline assignment: CDR1 SGDLS and CDR2 YYNGEE. The V segment lost 2 bases and the J segment 5 bases; nucleotides outside the gene matches: 14. The source of the sample is a study of metastatic and nonmetastatic thyroid tumors. Background on the study: Repertoire comparison spanned blood and tumor or nodule tissue of malignant and benign thyroid patients.

As handled by the study authors: A classifier of distant metastasis in papillary thyroid cancer was built from CDR3 differences (across clinicopathological groups). MiXCR was used by TCRdb to re-call the PCR reads. It is TCRdb's table, rather than the study itself, that gives the V and J calls and clone size. The table includes about 20,000 clones, around 29% detected once. None of the patients had undergone any treatment ahead of thyroid surgery. Sequenced material: blood. The TCR comes from a female donor with papillary thyroid cancer or a benign thyroid nodule (not recorded which). Some clones in this sample may be carry-over from other donors' samples. This chain connects TRBV9 to TRBJ2-7; the match to TRBD2 covers 9 bases. The CDR3 loop is CASSVHVRASGTNEQYF. The CDR3, as DNA: TGTGCCAGCAGCGTCCACGTCCGGGCTAGCGGGACTAACGAGCAGTACTTC. The full variable domain, in which reference TRBV9 and TRBJ2-7 provide the parts outside the CDR3, is DSGVTQTPKHLITATGQRVTLRCSPRSGDLSVYWYQQSLDQGLQFLIQYYNGEERAKGNILERFSAQQFPDLHSELNLSSLELGDSALYFCASSVHVRASGTNEQYFGPGTRLTVT.